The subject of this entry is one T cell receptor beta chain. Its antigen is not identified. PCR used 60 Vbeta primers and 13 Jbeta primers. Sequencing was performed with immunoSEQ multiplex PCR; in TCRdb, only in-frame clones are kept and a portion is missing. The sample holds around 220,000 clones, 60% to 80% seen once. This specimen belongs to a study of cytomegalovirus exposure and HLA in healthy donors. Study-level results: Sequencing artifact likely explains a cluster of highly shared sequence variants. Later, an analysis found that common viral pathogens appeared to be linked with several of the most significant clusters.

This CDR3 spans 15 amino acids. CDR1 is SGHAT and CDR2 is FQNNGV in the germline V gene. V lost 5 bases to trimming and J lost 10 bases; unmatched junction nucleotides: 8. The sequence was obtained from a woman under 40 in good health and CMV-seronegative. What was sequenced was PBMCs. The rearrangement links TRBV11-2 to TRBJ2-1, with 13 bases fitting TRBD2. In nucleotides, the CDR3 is TGTGCCAGCAGCCCCACTAGCGGGGGGGTTGGGGAGCAGTTCTTC. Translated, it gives CASSPTSGGVGEQFF.